The entry below gives a single T cell receptor (beta chain) sequence along with its context. The sample comes from a study of blood T cell repertoires in COVID-19. Overall study: Samples representing acute and convalescent COVID-19 were sourced from the United States, Italy and Spain. In each case, the material was cDNA or gDNA derived from T cells, B-cell-depleted T cells, or PBMCs.

This CDR3 spans 16 amino acids. Looked up from germline, CDR1 is MDHEN and CDR2 is SYDVKM. V dropped 2 bases and J dropped 7 bases, with 15 bases sitting between them. Original processing notes: The authors estimated nucleated cell counts from reference gene primer amplification. Libraries were prepared by immunoSEQ multiplex PCR; TCRdb keeps only in-frame clonotypes and omits some of them. Clonal size and the V and J genes are those of that table, whereas D and trimming came from the DNA. The profile shows under 150,000 clones, approximately 83% of them singletons. This clonotype was sampled from a woman aged 55 to 70 with COVID-19, enrolled during active disease. The chain links TRBV28 to TRBJ1-6, with D possibly being TRBD1 (6 bases). The material sequenced was peripheral blood. The CDR3 spells CASSLGETGANSPLHF. Here the CDR3 DNA reads TGTGCCAGCAGTTTAGGTGAGACAGGTGCGAATTCACCCCTCCACTTT.